This entry concerns a single T cell receptor (beta chain). Its antigen is currently unknown. TCRdb used MiXCR to reprocess the reads, holding one entry per CDR3 protein. This table holds 900,000 to 950,000 distinct CDR3 sequences, around 32% found once. This entry belongs to a study of T cell repertoires in cytomegalovirus infection. Overall study context: Recently identified HLA-C-restricted CMV epitopes were among the peptides used. The public TCR beta signatures pointed to both CMV infection and matching HLA type.

This CDR3 is 19 amino acids long. Germline CDR1 KGHSH, CDR2 LQKENI. V shed 4 bases, J shed 4 bases, and the junction held 17 bases outside the gene matches. Study outcomes and limitations: People with CMV and the relevant HLA were identified by cumulative public TCR beta family frequency.

The source was cultured CD8+ T cells from PBMCs, collected from culture after CMV antigen stimulation. The origin of this receptor is a human donor in good health (CMV status not recorded). Some clones in this sample may be carry-over from other donors' samples. The rearrangement joins TRBV18 to TRBJ2-3; the match to TRBD2 covers 10 bases. The CDR3 sequence: CASSLKRGGNRPGADTQYF. CDR3 sequence (DNA): TGTGCCAGCTCACTGAAGCGGGGGGGCAACAGGCCGGGTGCAGATACGCAGTATTTT.